The entry that follows covers one TCR beta chain sequence. V lost 0 bases, J lost 1 base, and 10 bases lay in between. The CDR3 sequence is 15 residues long. CDR1 is SGHDT, CDR2 YYEEEE, per germline. This entry belongs to a study of OX40 agonist ivuxolimab in advanced cancers. Produced via immunoSEQ multiplex PCR; TCRdb's table is partial and in-frame only. The sample has over 25,000 clones; approximately 83% are singletons. The gene calls are TRBV5-6 and TRBJ1-2; no reliable D call. This specimen consisted of CD4+ or CD8+ T cells sorted from blood, obtained in a trial of the OX40 agonist ivuxolimab. This sequence originates from an adult with an advanced solid tumor such as melanoma, head and neck, liver or kidney cancer. CDR3 residues: CASSLGPTVNYGYTF. The DNA of the CDR3 is TGTGCCAGCAGCTTGGGACCGACCGTTAACTATGGCTACACCTTC. Full variable domain (outside the CDR3, taken from reference TRBV5-6 and TRBJ1-2): DAGVTQSPTHLIKTRGQQVTLRCSPKSGHDTVSWYQQALGQGPQFIFQYYEEEERQRGNFPDRFSGHQFPNYSSELNVNALLLGDSALYLCASSLGPTVNYGYTFGSGTRLTVV.